This T cell receptor beta chain was recorded in a study of T cells in Graves' hyperthyroidism and ophthalmopathy. Findings and caveats of the study: Blood also showed most of the thyroid clonotypes that were expanded above 0.001.

TCR beta CDR3 region amplification was performed from RNA transcripts. The HTBI primer set was used in a first-round RT-PCR of the TCR CDR3. TCRdb recomputed calls from the multiplex PCR reads with MiXCR, one row per CDR3 protein. The repertoire includes 450,000 to 550,000 distinct CDR3 sequences, around 22% of them detected once, and about 10% sits in the top ten. Looked up from germline, CDR1 is MNHNS and CDR2 is SASEGT. Losses at the gene ends were 6 bases for V and 7 bases for J; bases not matched to a gene: 10. This CDR3 spans 14 amino acids. In this sample, this clonotype turned up a few times. Its antigen remains unknown.

Sample: blood. The receptor comes from a woman aged 25-40 years with Graves' ophthalmopathy. The V call is TRBV6-1, the J call TRBJ1-2; 8 nucleotides agree with TRBD1. CDR3 loop: CASRENTGGGGYTF. The CDR3 DNA reads as TGTGCCAGCAGGGAAAATACAGGGGGAGGTGGCTACACCTTC.